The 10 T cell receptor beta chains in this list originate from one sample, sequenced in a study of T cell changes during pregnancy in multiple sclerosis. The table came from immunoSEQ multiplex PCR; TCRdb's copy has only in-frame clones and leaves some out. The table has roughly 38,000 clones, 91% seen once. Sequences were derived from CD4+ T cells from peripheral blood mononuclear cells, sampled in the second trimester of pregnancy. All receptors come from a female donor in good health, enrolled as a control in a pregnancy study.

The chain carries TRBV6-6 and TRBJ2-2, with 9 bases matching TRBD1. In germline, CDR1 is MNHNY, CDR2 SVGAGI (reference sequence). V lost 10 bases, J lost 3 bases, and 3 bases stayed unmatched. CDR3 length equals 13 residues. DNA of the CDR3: TGTGCCACCCGGGACAGGGACACCGGGGAGCTGTTTTTT. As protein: CATRDRDTGELFF.

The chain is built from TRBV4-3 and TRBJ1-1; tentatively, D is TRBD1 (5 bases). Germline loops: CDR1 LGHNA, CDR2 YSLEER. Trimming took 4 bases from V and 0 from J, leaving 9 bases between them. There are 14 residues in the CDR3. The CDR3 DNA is TGCGCCAGCAGCCCGGGGGGGATGAACACTGAAGCTTTCTTT. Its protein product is CASSPGGMNTEAFF.

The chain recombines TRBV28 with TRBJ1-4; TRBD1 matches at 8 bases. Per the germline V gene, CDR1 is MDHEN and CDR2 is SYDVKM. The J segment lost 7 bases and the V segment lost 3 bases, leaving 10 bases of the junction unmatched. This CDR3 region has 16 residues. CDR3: CASSFLPGGDAEKLFF. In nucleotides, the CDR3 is TGTGCCAGCAGTTTCTTGCCAGGGGGCGATGCTGAAAAACTGTTTTTT.

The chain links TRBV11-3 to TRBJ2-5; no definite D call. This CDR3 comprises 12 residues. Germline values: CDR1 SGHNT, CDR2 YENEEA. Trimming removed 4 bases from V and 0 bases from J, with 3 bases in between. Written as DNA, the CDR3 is TGTGCCAGCAGCTCAAACCAAGAGACCCAGTACTTC. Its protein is CASSSNQETQYF.

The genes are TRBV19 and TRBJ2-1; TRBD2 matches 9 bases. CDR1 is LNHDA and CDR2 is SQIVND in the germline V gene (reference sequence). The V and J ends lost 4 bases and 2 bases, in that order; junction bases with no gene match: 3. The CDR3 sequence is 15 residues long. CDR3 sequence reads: CASSTRGGAYNEQFF. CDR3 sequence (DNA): TGTGCCAGTAGTACTCGCGGGGGGGCCTACAATGAGCAGTTCTTC. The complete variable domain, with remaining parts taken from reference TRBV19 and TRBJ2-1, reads DGGITQSPKYLFRKEGQNVTLSCEQNLNHDAMYWYRQDPGQGLRLIYYSQIVNDFQKGDIAEGYSVSREKKESFPLTVTSAQKNPTAFYLCASSTRGGAYNEQFFGPGTRLTVL.

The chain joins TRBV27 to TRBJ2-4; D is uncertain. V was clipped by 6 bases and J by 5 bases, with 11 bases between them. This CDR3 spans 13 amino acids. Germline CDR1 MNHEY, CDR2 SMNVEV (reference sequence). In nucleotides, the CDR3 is TGTGCCAGCAGCCTCACGGTCGAAAACATTCAGTACTTC. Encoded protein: CASSLTVENIQYF.

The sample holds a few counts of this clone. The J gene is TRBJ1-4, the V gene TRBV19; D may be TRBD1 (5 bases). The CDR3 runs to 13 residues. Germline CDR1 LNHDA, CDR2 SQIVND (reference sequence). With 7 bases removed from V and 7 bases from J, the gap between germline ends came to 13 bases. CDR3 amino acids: CASTGRQSEKLFF. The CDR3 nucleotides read TGTGCCAGTACCGGACGACAGTCTGAAAAACTGTTTTTT.

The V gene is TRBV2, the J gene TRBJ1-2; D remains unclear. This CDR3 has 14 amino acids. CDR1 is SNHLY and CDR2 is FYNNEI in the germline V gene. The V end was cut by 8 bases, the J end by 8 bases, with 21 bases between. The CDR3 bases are TGTGCCAGCCTACTAAACCCGGGGTACGGCGGCTACACCTTC. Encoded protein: CASLLNPGYGGYTF.

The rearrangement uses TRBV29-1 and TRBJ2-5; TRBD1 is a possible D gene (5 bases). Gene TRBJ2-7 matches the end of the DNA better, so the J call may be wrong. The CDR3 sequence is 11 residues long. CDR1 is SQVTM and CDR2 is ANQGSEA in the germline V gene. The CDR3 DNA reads TGCAGCGTCCAAGACAGCTACGAGCAGTACTTC. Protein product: CSVQDSYEQYF.

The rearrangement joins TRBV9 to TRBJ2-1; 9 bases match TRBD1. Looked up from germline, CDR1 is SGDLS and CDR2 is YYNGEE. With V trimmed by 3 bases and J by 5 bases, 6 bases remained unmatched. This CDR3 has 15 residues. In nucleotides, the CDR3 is TGTGCCAGCAGCGAGCCGGGACAGGGCGACAATGAGCAGTTCTTC. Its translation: CASSEPGQGDNEQFF.